These T cell receptor beta chains were read from a single sample in a study of cytomegalovirus exposure and HLA in healthy donors. The method was immunoSEQ multiplex PCR; TCRdb's version includes in-frame clones alone and lacks a portion of them. The sample shows fewer than 120,000 clones, around four fifths of them seen only once. Input material: PBMCs. Receptors were obtained from a woman aged 55-70 years in good health and CMV-seropositive. Both conserved end residues are part of each CDR3. The order of the fields is D gene, V gene, J gene, clone size, CDR3 protein, CDR3 DNA. The D gene is left open where the match is weak. For some rows the clone size is stated as once, few or many, or as a class when expanded; others skip it.

-	TRBV10-2	TRBJ2-5	once	CASSEQSVDIQYF	TGCGCCAGCAGTGAGCAAAGCGTAGATATTCAGTACTTC
TRBD1	TRBV15	TRBJ1-5	-	CATSRLGQGARSNQPQHF	TGTGCCACCAGCAGACTAGGACAGGGGGCTAGGAGCAATCAGCCCCAGCATTTT
-	TRBV7-2	TRBJ2-3	-	CASSLGGLRTDTQYF	TGTGCCAGCAGCTTAGGCGGGCTACGCACAGATACGCAGTATTTT
TRBD2	TRBV6-5	TRBJ2-7	-	CASSYGGLAVYEQYF	TGTGCCAGCAGTTATGGGGGACTAGCGGTATACGAGCAGTACTTC
-	TRBV2	TRBJ2-5	-	CASTPPDFQETQYF	TGTGCCAGCACCCCTCCGGACTTCCAAGAGACCCAGTACTTC
-	TRBV27	TRBJ2-4	-	CASMRVVTAGYRAKNIQYF	TGTGCCAGCATGCGAGTAGTGACTGCTGGATACCGAGCCAAAAACATTCAGTACTTC
TRBD1	TRBV6-1	TRBJ1-1	-	CASSGRDRAVNTEAFF	TGTGCCAGCAGTGGCCGGGACAGGGCTGTGAACACTGAAGCTTTCTTT
TRBD2	TRBV9	TRBJ2-7	once	CASSALAGVNEQYF	TGTGCCAGCAGCGCGTTAGCGGGAGTGAACGAGCAGTACTTC
-	TRBV9	TRBJ1-1	-	CASSARQNTEAFF	TGTGCCAGCAGCGCCCGACAGAACACTGAAGCTTTCTTT
TRBD2	TRBV19	TRBJ2-5	-	CASSFLAGAGETQYF	TGTGCCAGTAGTTTCTTAGCGGGAGCGGGGGAGACCCAGTACTTC
-	TRBV28	TRBJ1-3	-	CASSLQRNTIYF	TGTGCCAGCAGTTTACAGAGAAACACCATATATTTT
TRBD1	TRBV19	TRBJ1-2	few	CASSPMTGPYGYTF	TGTGCCAGTAGTCCCATGACAGGGCCCTATGGCTACACCTTC
-	TRBV19	TRBJ1-2	-	CASSMGGYGYTF	TGTGCCAGTAGTATGGGGGGTTATGGCTACACCTTC
-	TRBV12-2	TRBJ1-3	-	CASRSQVRGSGNTIYF	TGTGCAAGTCGCTCACAAGTTCGGGGATCTGGAAACACCATATATTTT
-	TRBV11-3	TRBJ2-1	-	CASSPGTANEQFF	TGTGCCAGCAGCCCGGGGACTGCCAATGAGCAGTTCTTC
TRBD1	TRBV5-1	TRBJ1-2	-	CASSLSLDRGSGYTF	TGCGCCAGCAGCTTATCCCTGGACAGGGGCAGCGGCTACACCTTC
-	TRBV14	TRBJ1-5	-	CASSQDVGGGLFQPQHF	TGTGCCAGCAGCCAAGATGTCGGCGGGGGGCTTTTTCAGCCCCAGCATTTT
-	TRBV7-8	TRBJ1-2	once	CASSLALGHINYGYTF	TGTGCCAGCAGCTTAGCGTTAGGACACATAAACTATGGCTACACCTTC
-	TRBV18	TRBJ1-2	-	CASSPDSNYGYTF	TGTGCCAGCTCCCCCGACAGCAACTATGGCTACACCTTC
-	TRBV5-1	TRBJ1-4	-	CASSLAGELFF	TGCGCCAGCAGCTTAGCGGGGGAACTGTTTTTT
TRBD1	TRBV6-4	TRBJ2-3	-	CASFTVWDRGQTTDTQYF	TGTGCCAGCTTTACCGTTTGGGACAGGGGGCAGACGACAGATACGCAGTATTTT
-	TRBV11-2	TRBJ1-2	-	CASSSATGNYGYTF	TGTGCCAGCAGCTCAGCGACAGGCAACTATGGCTACACCTTC
TRBD2	TRBV9	TRBJ2-7	-	CASSESGGAVYEQYF	TGTGCCAGCAGCGAAAGCGGGGGGGCAGTCTACGAGCAGTACTTC
-	TRBV6-5	TRBJ1-1	-	CASRTAEAFF	TGTGCCAGCAGGACAGCAGAAGCTTTCTTT
TRBD1	TRBV27	TRBJ2-7	-	CASSFGQGASYEQYF	TGTGCCAGCAGTTTCGGACAGGGAGCGTCCTACGAGCAGTACTTC
-	TRBV7-9	TRBJ1-1	-	CSSSLMAPEAFF	TGTTCCAGCAGCTTAATGGCACCTGAAGCTTTCTTT
TRBD2	TRBV5-1	TRBJ2-3	-	CASSSGWGGGTDTQYF	TGCGCCAGCAGCAGCGGCTGGGGGGGAGGCACAGATACGCAGTATTTT
-	TRBV7-7	TRBJ2-5	-	CASSLAGSGETQYF	TGTGCCAGCAGCTTAGCAGGTTCAGGAGAGACCCAGTACTTC
-	TRBV4-2	TRBJ2-3	once	CASSQELYRPGEDTQYF	TGTGCCAGCAGCCAAGAGTTATATAGGCCCGGAGAAGATACGCAGTATTTT
TRBD1	TRBV2	TRBJ1-1	-	CASSATGGYTEAFF	TGTGCCAGCAGTGCTACAGGGGGCTACACTGAAGCTTTCTTT
TRBD1	TRBV7-2	TRBJ2-2	-	CASSQRTGDTGELFF	TGTGCCAGCAGCCAGCGGACAGGGGACACCGGGGAGCTGTTTTTT
-	TRBV7-2	TRBJ2-7	-	CASSLVGGTSSYEQYF	TGTGCCAGCAGCTTAGTAGGGGGAACCAGCTCCTACGAGCAGTACTTC
-	TRBV5-1	TRBJ2-1	few	CASSFGGRGNNEQFF	TGCGCCAGCAGCTTTGGCGGGCGCGGCAACAATGAGCAGTTCTTC
TRBD2	TRBV5-6	TRBJ2-1	-	CASSSGLARNEQFF	TGTGCCAGCAGCTCGGGACTAGCGAGGAATGAGCAGTTCTTC
TRBD1	TRBV9	TRBJ2-5	-	CASSVGGGTGEETQYF	TGTGCCAGCAGCGTCGGGGGGGGGACAGGGGAAGAGACCCAGTACTTC
-	TRBV6-1	TRBJ2-1	many	CASMRVNEQFF	TGTGCCAGCATGAGAGTAAATGAGCAGTTCTTC
TRBD2	TRBV5-1	TRBJ2-7	-	CASSLDTSGEQYF	TGCGCCAGCAGCTTGGACACTAGCGGTGAGCAGTACTTC
TRBD2	TRBV19	TRBJ2-1	-	CASRGLAGGSESRKFF	TGTGCCAGTAGAGGACTAGCGGGAGGTTCCGAAAGTAGAAAGTTCTTC
-	TRBV7-9	TRBJ1-3	few	CASSLTGAGNTIYF	TGTGCCAGCAGCTTAACCGGGGCTGGAAACACCATATATTTT
-	TRBV20-1	TRBJ1-6	once	CSAGQGSSLHF	TGCAGTGCTGGCCAGGGGTCCTCCCTCCACTTT
-	TRBV7-2	TRBJ1-2	-	CASSPQTRGGSNYGYTF	TGTGCCAGCAGCCCACAGACAAGGGGGGGTTCTAACTATGGCTACACCTTC
-	TRBV30	TRBJ2-1	-	CAWSVSGYNEQFF	TGTGCCTGGAGTGTTAGCGGATACAATGAGCAGTTCTTC
TRBD1	TRBV10-3	TRBJ1-2	-	CAISGGQGFYGYTF	TGTGCCATCAGTGGGGGACAGGGGTTCTATGGCTACACCTTC
TRBD1	TRBV18	TRBJ1-2	-	CASSPDRGNYGYTF	TGTGCCAGCTCACCCGACAGGGGGAACTATGGCTACACCTTC
-	TRBV10-3	TRBJ1-1	-	CAISESGGSTEAFF	TGTGCCATCAGTGAGTCGGGGGGATCCACTGAAGCTTTCTTT
-	TRBV4-1	TRBJ1-3	few	CASSQGDTRRSGNTIYF	TGCGCCAGCAGCCAAGGTGACACCCGTCGCTCTGGAAACACCATATATTTT
-	TRBV11-3	TRBJ2-3	-	CASSFSRYSPTQYF	TGTGCCAGCAGCTTCTCCCGATACTCACCTACGCAGTATTTT
-	TRBV11-2	TRBJ1-1	-	CASSFSENTEAFF	TGTGCCAGCAGCTTTTCAGAGAACACTGAAGCTTTCTTT
-	TRBV27	TRBJ2-7	-	CASSFSLGVSSYEQYF	TGTGCCAGCAGTTTCAGTCTCGGGGTAAGCTCCTACGAGCAGTACTTC